One and the same sample provided the 32 T cell receptor beta chains below, sequenced in a study of cytomegalovirus exposure and HLA in healthy donors. Assay: immunoSEQ multiplex PCR; the TCRdb copy retains only in-frame clones and omits some. The sample holds about 120,000 clones; about nine tenths are singletons and the top ten take 1.5% to 2%. Sequencing used PBMCs. The receptors stem from a woman aged 18-29 years in good health and CMV-seronegative.

The rearrangement uses TRBV28 and TRBJ2-1; TRBD1 might be the D (6 bases). This CDR3 comprises 16 residues. Germline CDR1 MDHEN, CDR2 SYDVKM. Deletions cut 5 bases from V and 4 bases from J, with 18 bases between. The CDR3 nucleotides read TGTGCCAGCAGTCGGCCGACAGGCAAATTATACAATGAGCAGTTCTTC. Amino acids: CASSRPTGKLYNEQFF.

V and J are TRBV5-6 and TRBJ2-3; the D gene is possibly TRBD2 (5 bases). CDR1 and CDR2 (germline): SGHDT, YYEEEE. The CDR3 covers 14 residues. The V end was cut by 3 bases, the J end by 0 bases, with 8 bases between. The CDR3 sequence is CASSWTGSTDTQYF. The CDR3 nucleotides are TGTGCCAGCAGCTGGACGGGAAGCACAGATACGCAGTATTTT.

The chain links TRBV27 to TRBJ2-2; 7 bases are a match to TRBD2. The CDR3 is 16 amino acids. Germline V gene lookup returns CDR1 MNHEY and CDR2 SMNVEV (reference sequence). Trimming removed 5 bases from V and 6 bases from J; junction bases left unmatched: 12. The chain's CDR3 is CASSPLGGRRAGELFF. As DNA, the CDR3 is TGTGCCAGCAGTCCCTTGGGCGGGAGACGGGCCGGGGAGCTGTTTTTT.

The gene calls are TRBV5-1 and TRBJ2-2; no definite D call. V lost 0 bases and J 4 bases, leaving 4 bases between the germline ends. This CDR3 contains 13 residues. Germline V gene lookup returns CDR1 SGHRS and CDR2 YFSETQ. This CDR3 is CASSLAGTGELFF. The CDR3 nucleotides read TGCGCCAGCAGCTTGGCGGGCACCGGGGAGCTGTTTTTT.

The chain recombines TRBV11-1 with TRBJ1-1; D might be TRBD1 (6 bases). Trimming took 6 bases from V and 5 from J, leaving 13 bases between them. The germline V gene encodes CDR1 SGHAT and CDR2 FQDESV (reference sequence). This CDR3 is 13 amino acids long. The DNA of the CDR3 is TGTGCCAGCAGTGTGGACAGAAGGACTGAAGCTTTCTTT. It encodes CASSVDRRTEAFF.

The chain employs TRBV10-3 and TRBJ2-3; 10 bases line up with TRBD2. J was trimmed by 4 bases and V by 8 bases; bases with no gene match: 15. Germline CDR1 ENHRY, CDR2 SYGVKD. The CDR3 runs to 17 residues. The CDR3 is CAIRPGAAGGPPDTQYF. The DNA for the CDR3 is TGTGCCATCCGACCGGGAGCAGCGGGAGGGCCCCCAGATACGCAGTATTTT.

Of note for this clone: A junction boundary mismatches the germline segment, possibly from a read error. The CDR3 DNA reads TGTGCCAGTAGTGCGCCGTCCGTACTAGCGCCAACCGTCTTC. Translation: CASSAPSVLAPTVF. This chain links TRBV19 with TRBJ2-1, with 7 positions matching TRBD2. CDR1 is LNHDA, CDR2 SQIVND, per germline (reference sequence). CDR3 length: 14 amino acids.

This clone is medium-sized. V is TRBV21-1 and J is TRBJ2-7; the table's D call of TRBD2 was not tested on the DNA. TRBV21-1 is flagged as a pseudogene. The CDR3 length is 19 residues. Here the CDR3 reads CASSKALRHNRGSSYEQYF. CDR3 DNA: TGTGCCAGCAGCAAAGCGTTGCGGCATAATCGAGGGAGCTCCTACGAGCAGTACTTC.

This clone was seen a single time. This sequence joins TRBV6-4 and TRBJ2-1; no reliable D call. There are 16 residues in the CDR3. The V gene's germline CDR1 is MRHNA and CDR2 SNTAGT. V lost 0 bases to trimming and J lost 0 bases, with 9 bases between them. The DNA for the CDR3 is TGTGCCAGCAGTGACTCCTTCAGGTACTCCTACAATGAGCAGTTCTTC. Protein sequence: CASSDSFRYSYNEQFF.

The rearrangement links TRBV9 to TRBJ2-1; 9 positions agree with TRBD2. CDR1 is SGDLS and CDR2 is YYNGEE in the germline V gene. This CDR3 is 14 amino acids long. The V gene end was trimmed by 3 bases and the J gene end by 2 bases; junction bases not matched to a gene: 0. CDR3 bases: TGTGCCAGCAGCGGGACTAGCGCCTACAATGAGCAGTTCTTC. As protein: CASSGTSAYNEQFF.

The genes are TRBV9 and TRBJ2-5; possibly TRBD2 for D (6 bases). The CDR3 has 14 amino acids. V was trimmed by 0 bases and J by 0 bases, leaving 6 bases between them. Germline values: CDR1 SGDLS, CDR2 YYNGEE. As DNA, the CDR3 is TGTGCCAGCAGCGTAGGGGACTACCAAGAGACCCAGTACTTC. Residues: CASSVGDYQETQYF.

V is TRBV10-1 and J is TRBJ2-3, with D maybe TRBD2 (5 bases). This CDR3 has 13 amino acids. In germline, CDR1 is WNHNN, CDR2 SYGVQD (reference sequence). V lost 6 bases and J 2 bases, leaving 9 bases between the germline ends. The CDR3, as DNA: TGCGCCAGCAGACTAGGATTCACAGATACGCAGTATTTT. Translating gives CASRLGFTDTQYF.

This chain links TRBV9 with TRBJ2-2; maybe TRBD1 (6 bases). Germline loops: CDR1 SGDLS, CDR2 YYNGEE. Trimming shortened V by 3 bases and J by 2 bases, and 11 bases separated the two germline ends. There are 15 residues in the CDR3. The CDR3, as DNA: TGTGCCAGCAGCGGGGGGACAAGAAACACCGGGGAGCTGTTTTTT. Its translation: CASSGGTRNTGELFF.

The chain uses TRBV10-3 and TRBJ2-3; TRBD1 is a possible D gene (6 bases). Germline V gene sequence: CDR1 ENHRY, CDR2 SYGVKD. The CDR3 consists of 13 residues. Trimming took off 6 bases at V and 2 bases at J, with 9 bases between the two ends. The CDR3: CAIRRDNTDTQYF. The DNA for the CDR3 is TGTGCCATCAGGAGGGACAACACAGATACGCAGTATTTT.

This clone was found a few times. Other DNA sequences within the sample encode an identical CDR3. The rearrangement links TRBV4-1 to TRBJ2-7; possibly TRBD1 for D (5 bases). Deletions cut 1 base from V and 2 bases from J, with 12 bases between. Germline values: CDR1 MGHRA, CDR2 YSYEKL. The CDR3 extends over 15 amino acids. As DNA, the CDR3 is TGCGCCAGCAGCCAAGGGGCAGGGCGAACCTACGAGCAGTACTTC. Protein sequence: CASSQGAGRTYEQYF.

Remarks on this clone: The junction departs from the called germline gene at one end, perhaps through a read error. The DNA for the CDR3 is TGCGCCAGCAGTGAGTCGGGGGGTGGACCCAGGCGGATGCTCTTC. It yields the protein CASSESGGGPRRMLF. The chain is built from TRBV10-1 and TRBJ2-1; tentative D call: TRBD2 (6 bases). The CDR3 consists of 15 residues. CDR1 and CDR2 from the germline V gene are WNHNN and SYGVQD (reference sequence).

This sequence joins TRBV6-5 and TRBJ2-2, with 10 bases that match TRBD2. V trimming: 9 bases; J trimming: 5 bases; junction bases outside the gene matches: 9. Germline V gene data show CDR1 as MNHEY and CDR2 as SVGAGI. CDR3 length: 15 amino acids. CDR3 DNA sequence: TGTGCCAGTCACCCGGGACTAGCGTATACCGGGGAGCTGTTTTTT. The encoded protein is CASHPGLAYTGELFF.

This clone was found a few times. The DNA of the CDR3 is TGTGCCAGCAGCTCTCCGGGGAGGGCCTCGAAAGATACGCAGTATTTT. Its protein is CASSSPGRASKDTQYF. The chain uses TRBV28 and TRBJ2-3, with 7 nucleotides matching TRBD2. The CDR3 spans 16 residues. The trim removed 6 bases at V and 5 bases at J, leaving 14 bases unmatched. The V gene's germline CDR1 is MDHEN and CDR2 SYDVKM.

This chain joins TRBV5-5 and TRBJ2-7, with D possibly matching TRBD2 (5 bases). CDR1 is SGHKS and CDR2 is YYEKEE in the germline V gene (reference sequence). Trimming removed 2 bases at V and 0 bases at J, with 12 bases between. There are 15 residues in the CDR3. This CDR3 is CASSLDRGYSYEQYF. Here the CDR3 DNA reads TGTGCCAGCAGCTTAGACCGGGGTTACTCCTACGAGCAGTACTTC.

In this sample, this clone turned up once. The CDR3 sequence is CASSSGTGVYNEQFF. The CDR3 coding sequence is TGTGCCAGCAGTTCCGGGACAGGGGTCTACAATGAGCAGTTCTTC. The chain combines TRBV6-6 with TRBJ2-1, with 10 positions matching TRBD1. The junction had 3 bases not matched to a gene; V was cut back by 4 bases and J by 3 bases. The CDR3 is 15 amino acids. CDR1 is MNHNY, CDR2 SVGAGI, per germline (reference sequence).

The chain employs TRBV27 and TRBJ2-7; 9 positions match TRBD2. This CDR3 comprises 16 residues. Unmatched junction bases numbered 15, after V lost 7 bases and J lost 5 bases. Germline CDR1 MNHEY, CDR2 SMNVEV (reference sequence). CDR3 in DNA: TGTGCCAGCACTCCTTTGGTTCGCGGGAGGGCGCACGAGCAGTACTTC. Translation: CASTPLVRGRAHEQYF.

The chain joins TRBV11-2 to TRBJ2-1; 8 bases align to TRBD2. Germline V gene sequence: CDR1 SGHAT, CDR2 FQNNGV. V lost 10 bases, J lost 6 bases, and 8 bases stayed unmatched. The CDR3 spans 13 residues. CDR3 in amino acids: CAIEREISNEQFF. CDR3 in DNA: TGTGCCATCGAGCGGGAGATTAGCAATGAGCAGTTCTTC.

The chain couples TRBV11-2 to TRBJ2-1; D uncertain. The CDR3 has 12 amino acids. V was pared by 5 bases and J by 4 bases, with 6 bases between. Germline V lookup: CDR1 SGHAT, CDR2 FQNNGV. CDR3 sequence (DNA): TGTGCCAGCAGCCAGGCTTACAATGAGCAGTTCTTC. This encodes CASSQAYNEQFF. The variable domain in full, completed from reference TRBV11-2 and TRBJ2-1, reads EAGVAQSPRYKIIEKRQSVAFWCNPISGHATLYWYQQILGQGPKLLIQFQNNGVVDDSQLPKDRFSAERLKGVDSTLKIQPAKLEDSAVYLCASSQAYNEQFFGPGTRLTVL.

J is TRBJ2-7 and V is TRBV5-1; 7 bases map to TRBD2. This CDR3 spans 13 amino acids. J lost 0 bases, V lost 3 bases, and 0 bases had no gene match. Germline CDR1 SGHRS, CDR2 YFSETQ. CDR3 nucleotide sequence: TGCGCCAGCAGCTGGGGGGGCTCCTACGAGCAGTACTTC. This translates into CASSWGGSYEQYF.

This chain uses TRBV28 with TRBJ2-7; TRBD2 aligns across 8 bases. The V gene end was trimmed by 6 bases and the J gene end by 5 bases; junction bases not matched to a gene: 12. This CDR3 contains 15 residues. Germline V gene data show CDR1 as MDHEN and CDR2 as SYDVKM. CDR3 sequence: CASSPGAGGGNEQYF. The CDR3 region has the DNA TGTGCCAGCAGCCCCGGGGCGGGGGGCGGGAACGAGCAGTACTTC.

The chain carries TRBV28 and TRBJ1-5, with TRBD1 identical over 7 bases. Germline CDR1 reads MDHEN; CDR2 reads SYDVKM. This CDR3 spans 17 amino acids. Unmatched junction bases numbered 10, after V lost 5 bases and J lost 0 bases. CDR3 protein: CASSPWDRIDSNQPQHF. Here the CDR3 DNA reads TGTGCCAGCAGTCCCTGGGACAGAATAGATAGCAATCAGCCCCAGCATTTT.

This clone has only one observation. V usage is TRBV6-1 and J usage is TRBJ2-1; D possibly corresponds to TRBD2 (6 bases). This CDR3 has 11 residues. Germline CDR1 is MNHNS and CDR2 is SASEGT. The V and J ends lost 6 bases and 9 bases respectively, with 9 bases between them. CDR3 nucleotides: TGTGCCAGCAGGTCCGGGGGTGAGCAGTTCTTC. Residues: CASRSGGEQFF.

This chain joins TRBV19 and TRBJ2-1; 7 bases are shared with TRBD1. J gave up 0 bases and V 7 bases, and 6 bases lay outside the gene matches. Germline lookup yields CDR1 LNHDA and CDR2 SQIVND (reference sequence). The CDR3 extends over 15 amino acids. The CDR3 DNA reads TGTGCCAGTACCGACAGGGCGAGCTCCTACAATGAGCAGTTCTTC. Amino acid sequence: CASTDRASSYNEQFF.

Note on this clone: The sample has other DNA sequences that encode this CDR3 too. The V gene is TRBV20-1, the J gene TRBJ2-5, with unresolved D. V dropped 3 bases and J dropped 0 bases, with 2 bases sitting between them. Germline lookup yields CDR1 DFQATT and CDR2 SNEGSKA (reference sequence). The CDR3 contains 11 residues. The CDR3 is CSASNQETQYF. CDR3 in DNA: TGCAGTGCTAGTAACCAAGAGACCCAGTACTTC.

The rearrangement links TRBV5-4 to TRBJ1-5; no definite D call. V was clipped by 0 bases and J by 4 bases, with 14 bases between them. Germline V lookup: CDR1 SGHNT, CDR2 YYREEE (reference sequence). The CDR3 extends over 16 amino acids. The CDR3: CASSLGGLAGNQPQHF. In DNA form, the CDR3 reads TGTGCCAGCAGCTTGGGAGGGTTAGCGGGGAATCAGCCCCAGCATTTT. Together with reference TRBV5-4 and TRBJ1-5, the CDR3 gives the full variable domain: ETGVTQSPTHLIKTRGQQVTLRCSSQSGHNTVSWYQQALGQGPQFIFQYYREEENGRGNFPPRFSGLQFPNYSSELNVNALELDDSALYLCASSLGGLAGNQPQHFGDGTRLSIL.

The gene calls are TRBV6-5 and TRBJ2-3, with 10 positions matching TRBD2. The length of the CDR3 is 16 residues. Germline V gives CDR1 MNHEY, CDR2 SVGAGI. J was trimmed by 3 bases and V by 4 bases; bases with no gene match: 7. CDR3 sequence: CASSFRLAGETDTQYF. The CDR3 DNA reads TGTGCCAGCAGTTTTCGACTAGCGGGTGAGACAGATACGCAGTATTTT.

The chain links TRBV27 to TRBJ2-6; tentative D call: TRBD2 (5 bases). The CDR3 extends over 13 amino acids. Germline-derived CDR1 and CDR2 are MNHEY and SMNVEV (reference sequence). With 6 bases removed from V and 3 bases from J, the gap between germline ends came to 6 bases. The DNA of the CDR3 is TGTGCCAGCAGGGGGAGTGGGGCCAACGTCCTGACTTTC. Its translation is CASRGSGANVLTF.